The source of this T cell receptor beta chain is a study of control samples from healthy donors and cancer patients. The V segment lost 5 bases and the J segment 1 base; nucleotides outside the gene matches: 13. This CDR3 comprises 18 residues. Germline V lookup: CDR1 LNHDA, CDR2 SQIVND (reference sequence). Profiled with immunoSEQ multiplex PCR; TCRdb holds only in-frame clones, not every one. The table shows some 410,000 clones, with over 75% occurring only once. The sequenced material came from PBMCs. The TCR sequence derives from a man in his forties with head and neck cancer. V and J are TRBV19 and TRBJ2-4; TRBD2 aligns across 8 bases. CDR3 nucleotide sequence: TGTGCCAGTAGTTTCTTCGGGGGGGGACTTTCGGCCAAAAACATTCAGTACTTC. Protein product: CASSFFGGGLSAKNIQYF.